The 4 T cell receptor beta chains below all came from one sample that was sequenced in a study of graft-versus-host responses after intestinal transplantation. Antigens for these TCRs are unknown. Only in-frame clones appear in the TCRdb table, and some are missing; sequencing was by immunoSEQ multiplex PCR. The sample carries approximately 80,000 clones, approximately 91% recorded once. Sample: unstimulated CD4+ T cells sorted from spleen or lymph node cells, taken before intestinal transplant. These receptor sequences come from a human donor who received an intestinal transplant.

The rearrangement uses TRBV28 and TRBJ1-1; a weak D match, TRBD1 (6 bases). V gave up 4 bases and J gave up 1 base, with 7 bases separating them. The CDR3 sequence is 13 residues long. The germline gives CDR1 MDHEN, CDR2 SYDVKM. CDR3 sequence: CASSSGANTEAFF. For the CDR3, the DNA is TGTGCCAGCAGTTCAGGGGCGAACACTGAAGCTTTCTTT.

The chain has TRBV29-1 and TRBJ2-5, with D unresolved. The CDR3 length is 11 residues. V was clipped by 8 bases and J by 5 bases, with 12 bases between them. Germline CDR1 is SQVTM and CDR2 is ANQGSEA. CDR3 nucleotides: TGCAGCCTTCGATTCGGGGAGACCCAGTACTTC. This sequence encodes CSLRFGETQYF.

This chain links TRBV7-3 with TRBJ1-3; D remains unclear. The CDR3 length is 13 residues. CDR1 is SGHTA and CDR2 is FQGTGA in the germline V gene. V lost 1 base and J 4 bases, leaving 5 bases between the germline ends. CDR3 DNA sequence: TGTGCCAGCAGCTTAAACCGGGGAAACACCATATATTTT. It translates to CASSLNRGNTIYF.

This clone was observed once. The CDR3 here is CASRLTGRNTEAFF. DNA of the CDR3: TGTGCCAGCAGGTTGACAGGGAGGAACACTGAAGCTTTCTTT. The rearrangement links TRBV2 to TRBJ1-1; TRBD1 matches 7 bases. The V and J ends lost 6 bases and 1 base, in that order; junction bases with no gene match: 5. Germline lookup yields CDR1 SNHLY and CDR2 FYNNEI. The CDR3 sequence is 14 residues long.